What follows is one T cell receptor (beta chain) and its context. Its antigen is as yet unknown. After removal of 4 bases from V and 2 bases from J, the junction contained 10 bases not matched to a gene. In germline, CDR1 is MGHRA, CDR2 YSYEKL. The CDR3 has 17 amino acids. One entry per CDR3 protein, called by TCRdb with MiXCR from the 5' RACE reads. The sample consists of 85,000 to 100,000 distinct CDR3 sequences, around 5.8% of them appearing once. The sample is drawn from a study of T cells after yellow fever vaccination. As for the study in general: For low cell numbers, libraries were made with SMART-Seq v4 Ultra Low Input.

Overall study findings and caveats: Faster peaking, at day 5 versus 15, marked a secondary response that was weaker.

The rearrangement links TRBV4-1 to TRBJ2-5; 10 nucleotides match TRBD1. The sample consisted of CD8+ T cells sorted from PBMCs, taken 10 days after the yellow fever booster vaccination. The TCR originated in a man younger than 30 who received the YFV17D yellow fever vaccine. The CDR3 bases are TGCGCCAGCAGCCCAAGGGTACCGGGACAGGGGCAAGAGACCCAGTACTTC. Translated, it gives CASSPRVPGQGQETQYF.